This TCR beta chain is drawn from a study of identical twins. Germline V lookup: CDR1 SGHAT, CDR2 FQNNGV. This CDR3 region has 18 residues. V was clipped by 0 bases and J by 5 bases; unmatched bases: 9. This clonotype was seen ten or more times. MiXCR, applied by TCRdb to the 5' RACE reads, yields one record per CDR3 protein. The table lists 500,000 to 550,000 distinct CDR3 sequences, around 20% of them singletons. The same sample was also used in a study of T cells expressing NK-cell markers. That report notes: HCMV seropositivity marked seven of the eight sequenced donors; one was seronegative. In 5 or 6 donors, dominant CD3+CD56+NKG2C+ clonotypes ranked among the top 10 CD8+ clonotypes. The study did not resolve the HCMV specificity of expanded NKG2C+ T cell clones.

V and J are TRBV11-2 and TRBJ2-2; the match to TRBD2 covers 10 bases. This receptor was identified in a woman in her late teens or twenties in good health. The specimen was CD4+ T cells sorted from blood. The CDR3: CASSLETAGGPGTGELFF. DNA of the CDR3: TGTGCCAGCAGCTTAGAAACAGCGGGAGGGCCGGGTACCGGGGAGCTGTTTTTT.